The source of this T cell receptor (beta chain) is a study of human T cells and chemical hapten exposure. Trimming took 7 bases from V and 0 from J, leaving 10 bases between them. Germline V lookup: CDR1 MNHNY, CDR2 SVGAGI (reference sequence). The CDR3 is 15 amino acids. Many counts were recorded for this clonotype. TCRdb reprocessed the RACE reads with MiXCR, giving one entry per CDR3 protein. The data show approximately 90,000 distinct CDR3 sequences, around 8.8% seen once. Time point: pre-sensitization, week 0. Treatment here: therapeutic diphenylcyclopropenone sensitization with weekly scalp DPC. The sequence was collected from a man aged 35 to 55 with alopecia areata. Some clones in this sample may be carry-over from other donors' samples. V and J are TRBV6-6 and TRBJ2-6; D gene unclear. The sequencing used whole blood, collected in connection with sensitization to the hapten diphenylcyclopropenone (DPC). The CDR3 protein is CASNRGGSGANVLTF. The CDR3 DNA follows: TGTGCCAGCAATCGTGGCGGCTCTGGGGCCAACGTCCTGACTTTC.